The sequence of this TCR beta chain was determined in a study of blood T cell repertoires in COVID-19. Study-wide context: Some COVID-19 samples were acute and others convalescent; all came from the United States, Italy and Spain. PBMCs, B-cell-depleted T cells, or T cells were the source of the cDNA or gDNA that made up the material.

V shed 3 bases, J shed 0 bases, and the junction held 1 base outside the gene matches. The germline V gene has CDR1 ENHRY and CDR2 SYGVKD. CDR3 length: 15 residues. In the authors' methods: The authors estimated nucleated cell counts from reference gene primer amplification. Measured with immunoSEQ multiplex PCR; TCRdb has only the in-frame clones, and not every one. Clone size and V and J calls were adopted from that table, with D and trimming inferred from the DNA. In the table there are 140,000 to 150,000 clones, about 83% of which are singletons. The sequence derives from a woman aged 50 to 60 who had been exposed to COVID-19. The sequenced material came from PBMCs or T cells enriched from blood (not recorded which). This chain joins TRBV10-3 and TRBJ2-3; 9 nucleotides match TRBD2. This CDR3 is CAISDAGGSTDTQYF. The CDR3 coding sequence is TGTGCCATCAGTGATGCGGGGGGGAGCACAGATACGCAGTATTTT.